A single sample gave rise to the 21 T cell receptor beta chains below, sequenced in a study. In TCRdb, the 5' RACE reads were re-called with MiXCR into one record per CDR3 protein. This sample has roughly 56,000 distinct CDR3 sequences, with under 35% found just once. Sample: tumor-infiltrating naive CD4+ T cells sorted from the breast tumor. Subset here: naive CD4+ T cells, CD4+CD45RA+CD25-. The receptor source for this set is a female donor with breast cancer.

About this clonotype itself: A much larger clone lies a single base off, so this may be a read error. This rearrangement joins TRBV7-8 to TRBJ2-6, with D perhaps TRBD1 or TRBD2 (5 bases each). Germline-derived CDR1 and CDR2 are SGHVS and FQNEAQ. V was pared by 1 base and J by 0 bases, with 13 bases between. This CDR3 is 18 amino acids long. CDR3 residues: CASSLGGADFSGANVLTF. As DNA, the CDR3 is TGTGCCAGCAGCTTAGGAGGGGCTGATTTCTCTGGGGCCAACGTCCTGACTTTC.

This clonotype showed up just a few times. CDR3 nucleotide sequence: TGTGCCAGCAGCGTAACTAGCGCGAACACCGGGGAGCTGTTTTTT. Translation: CASSVTSANTGELFF. The chain carries TRBV9 and TRBJ2-2; 7 bases match TRBD2. The CDR3 totals 15 residues. The germline CDR1 and CDR2 sequences are SGDLS and YYNGEE. The ends lost 1 base at V and 0 bases at J; junction bases unmatched: 0.

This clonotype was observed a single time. CDR3 region: CASSSGWGKDTQYF. In DNA form, the CDR3 reads TGTGCCAGCAGTAGCGGATGGGGTAAAGATACGCAGTATTTT. The rearrangement uses TRBV12-3 or TRBV12-4 and TRBJ2-3, with D possibly being TRBD2 (5 bases). This CDR3 is 14 amino acids long. V was cut by 5 bases and J by 5 bases, with 14 bases left in between.

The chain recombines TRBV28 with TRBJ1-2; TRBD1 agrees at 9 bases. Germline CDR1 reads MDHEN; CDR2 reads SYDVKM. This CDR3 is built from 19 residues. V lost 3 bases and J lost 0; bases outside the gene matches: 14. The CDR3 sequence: CASSFRRLSGDRANYGYTF. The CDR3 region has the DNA TGTGCCAGCAGTTTCCGCCGATTATCCGGGGACAGGGCTAACTATGGCTACACCTTC.

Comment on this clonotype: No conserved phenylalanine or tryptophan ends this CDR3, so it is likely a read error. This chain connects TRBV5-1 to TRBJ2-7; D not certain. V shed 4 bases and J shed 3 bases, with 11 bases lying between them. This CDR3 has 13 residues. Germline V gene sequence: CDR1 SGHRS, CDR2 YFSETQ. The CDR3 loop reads CASSPQGVYEQYI. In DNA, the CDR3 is TGCGCCAGCAGCCCTCAAGGCGTCTACGAGCAGTACATC.

This chain's CDR3 is CASSLFRDSRDEQFF. Here the CDR3 DNA reads TGTGCCAGCAGCCTCTTTCGGGACTCCAGGGATGAGCAGTTCTTC. This chain joins TRBV6-1 and TRBJ2-1, with D possibly being TRBD2 (6 bases). This CDR3 is built from 15 residues. Germline lookup yields CDR1 MNHNS and CDR2 SASEGT. V lost 6 bases, J lost 8 bases, and 20 bases lay in between.

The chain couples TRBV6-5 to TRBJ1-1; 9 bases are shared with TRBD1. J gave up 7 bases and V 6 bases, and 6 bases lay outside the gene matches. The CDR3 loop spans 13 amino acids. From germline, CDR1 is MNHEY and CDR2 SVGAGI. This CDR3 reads CASSSQGAVEAFF. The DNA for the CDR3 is TGTGCCAGCAGCTCACAGGGGGCGGTTGAAGCTTTCTTT.

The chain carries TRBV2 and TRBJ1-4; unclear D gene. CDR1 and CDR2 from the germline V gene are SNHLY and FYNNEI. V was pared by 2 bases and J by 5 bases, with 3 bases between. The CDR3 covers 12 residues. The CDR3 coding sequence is TGTGCCAGCAGTGAACAGAATGAAAAACTGTTTTTT. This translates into CASSEQNEKLFF. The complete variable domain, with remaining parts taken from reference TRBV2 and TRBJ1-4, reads EPEVTQTPSHQVTQMGQEVILRCVPISNHLYFYWYRQILGQKVEFLVSFYNNEISEKSEIFDDQFSVERPDGSNFTLKIRSTKLEDSAMYFCASSEQNEKLFFGSGTQLSVL.

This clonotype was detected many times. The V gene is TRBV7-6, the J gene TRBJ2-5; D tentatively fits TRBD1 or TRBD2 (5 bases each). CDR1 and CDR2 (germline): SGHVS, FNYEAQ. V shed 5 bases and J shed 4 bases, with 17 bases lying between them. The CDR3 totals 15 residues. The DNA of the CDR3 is TGTGCCAGCAGCACCGACAGCCCTGGGGGAGAGACCCAGTACTTC. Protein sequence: CASSTDSPGGETQYF.

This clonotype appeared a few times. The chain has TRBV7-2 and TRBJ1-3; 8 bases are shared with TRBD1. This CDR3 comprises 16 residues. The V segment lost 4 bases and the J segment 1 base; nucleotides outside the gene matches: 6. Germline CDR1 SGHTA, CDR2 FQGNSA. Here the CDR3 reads CASSSSGGWSGNTIYF. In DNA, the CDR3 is TGTGCCAGCAGCTCCTCAGGGGGCTGGTCTGGAAACACCATATATTTT.

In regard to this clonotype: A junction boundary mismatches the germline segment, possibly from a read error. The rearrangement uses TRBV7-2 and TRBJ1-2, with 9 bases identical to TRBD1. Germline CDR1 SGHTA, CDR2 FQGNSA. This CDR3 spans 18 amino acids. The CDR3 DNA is TGTGTCAGCAGCTTAGCGCATGTCCGGGACAGGGTGGTCTATGGCTACACCTTC. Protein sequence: CVSSLAHVRDRVVYGYTF.

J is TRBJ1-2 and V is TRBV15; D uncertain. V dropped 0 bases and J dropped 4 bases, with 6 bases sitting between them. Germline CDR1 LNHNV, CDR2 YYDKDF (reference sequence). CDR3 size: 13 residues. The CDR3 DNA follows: TGTGCCACCAGCAGAGACAAGTTCTATGGCTACACCTTC. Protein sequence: CATSRDKFYGYTF.

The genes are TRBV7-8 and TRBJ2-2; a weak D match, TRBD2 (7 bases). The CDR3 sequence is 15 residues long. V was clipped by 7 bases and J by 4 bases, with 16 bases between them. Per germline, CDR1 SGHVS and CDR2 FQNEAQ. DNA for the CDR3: TGTGCCAGCACCTCTCGGGGGGCGAGCACCGGGGAGCTGTTTTTT. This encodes CASTSRGASTGELFF.

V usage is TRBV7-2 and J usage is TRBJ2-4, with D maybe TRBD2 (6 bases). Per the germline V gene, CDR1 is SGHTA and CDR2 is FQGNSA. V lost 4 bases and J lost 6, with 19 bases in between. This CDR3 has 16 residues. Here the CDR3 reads CASSSRTGGPGNIQYF. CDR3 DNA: TGTGCCAGCAGCTCAAGGACCGGGGGTCCGGGAAACATTCAGTACTTC.

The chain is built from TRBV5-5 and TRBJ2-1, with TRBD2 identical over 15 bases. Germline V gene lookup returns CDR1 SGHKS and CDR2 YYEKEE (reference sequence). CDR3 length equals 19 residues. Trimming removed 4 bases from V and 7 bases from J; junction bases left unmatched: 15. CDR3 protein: CASSISGTSGRMVGNEQFF. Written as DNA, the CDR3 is TGTGCCAGCAGCATATCCGGGACTAGCGGGAGGATGGTGGGGAATGAGCAGTTCTTC. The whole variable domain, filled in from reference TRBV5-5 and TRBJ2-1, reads DAGVTQSPTHLIKTRGQQVTLRCSPISGHKSVSWYQQVLGQGPQFIFQYYEKEERGRGNFPDRFSARQFPNYSSELNVNALLLGDSALYLCASSISGTSGRMVGNEQFFGPGTRLTVL.

The CDR3 bases are TGTGCCAGCGGTTTACGCACAGATACGCAGTATTTT. It yields the protein CASGLRTDTQYF. This chain uses TRBV7-2 with TRBJ2-3; D unresolved. Germline-derived CDR1 and CDR2 are SGHTA and FQGNSA. The CDR3 sequence is 12 residues long. V lost 8 bases to trimming and J lost 1 base, with 7 bases between them.

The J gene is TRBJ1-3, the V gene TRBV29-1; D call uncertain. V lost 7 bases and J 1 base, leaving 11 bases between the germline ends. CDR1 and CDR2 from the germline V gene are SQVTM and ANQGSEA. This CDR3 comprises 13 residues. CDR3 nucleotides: TGCAGCGGCCTTCGGGGTTCTGGAAACACCATATATTTT. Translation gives CSGLRGSGNTIYF.

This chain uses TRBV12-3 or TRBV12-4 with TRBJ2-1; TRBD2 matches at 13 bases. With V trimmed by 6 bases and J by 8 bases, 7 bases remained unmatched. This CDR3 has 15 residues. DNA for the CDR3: TGTGCCAGCAGCGCGGGGACTAGCGGGACGTATGAGCAGTTCTTC. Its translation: CASSAGTSGTYEQFF.

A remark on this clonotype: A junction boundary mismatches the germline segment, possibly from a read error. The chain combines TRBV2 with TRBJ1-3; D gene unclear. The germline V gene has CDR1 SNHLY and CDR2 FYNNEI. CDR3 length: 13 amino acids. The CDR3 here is CASRTAPGNTIYF. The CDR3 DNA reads TGTGCCAGCAGAACAGCGCCTGGGAACACCATATATTTT.

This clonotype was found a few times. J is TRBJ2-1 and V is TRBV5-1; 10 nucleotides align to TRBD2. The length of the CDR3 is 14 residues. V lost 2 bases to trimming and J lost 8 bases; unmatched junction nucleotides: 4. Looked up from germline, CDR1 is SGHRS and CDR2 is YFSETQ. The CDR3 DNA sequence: TGCGCCAGCAGCTTAAGCGGGAGGGCCGATGAGCAGTTCTTC. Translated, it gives CASSLSGRADEQFF.

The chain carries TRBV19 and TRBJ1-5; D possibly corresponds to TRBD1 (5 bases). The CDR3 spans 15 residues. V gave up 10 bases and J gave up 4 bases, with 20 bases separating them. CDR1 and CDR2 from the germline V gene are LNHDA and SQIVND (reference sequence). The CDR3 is CATHPGVRGNQPQHF. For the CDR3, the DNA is TGTGCCACCCACCCGGGGGTGCGGGGGAATCAGCCCCAGCATTTT.